This passage covers 18 T cell receptor beta chains from one sample sequenced in a study of T cells in Graves' hyperthyroidism and ophthalmopathy. Researchers amplified the TCR beta CDR3 regions from RNA transcripts. A set of HTBI primers served as the primers for a first-round RT-PCR of the TCR CDR3. A single record per CDR3 protein comes from TCRdb applying MiXCR to the multiplex PCR reads. The table shows more than 350,000 distinct CDR3 sequences, with around 15% occurring only once. Sample: blood. The origin of the receptors is a woman aged 55-70 years with Graves' ophthalmopathy.

This rearrangement joins TRBV5-1 to TRBJ2-5, with a possible D match to TRBD2 (6 bases). CDR3 length: 15 amino acids. Germline values: CDR1 SGHRS, CDR2 YFSETQ. Trimming left V 4 bases short and J 7 bases short, with 20 bases between. The CDR3: CASSPGERVPGTQYF. The CDR3, as DNA: TGCGCCAGCAGCCCTGGTGAGCGGGTCCCCGGGACCCAGTACTTC.

Ten or more counts support this clonotype. The rearrangement links TRBV20-1 to TRBJ2-3; 13 bases agree with TRBD2. Germline CDR1 reads DFQATT; CDR2 reads SNEGSKA (reference sequence). With V trimmed by 0 bases and J by 9 bases, 9 bases remained unmatched. This CDR3 is 16 amino acids long. The CDR3 loop reads CSARDSGTSGAGTQYF. In nucleotides, the CDR3 is TGCAGTGCTAGAGATTCGGGGACTAGCGGGGCCGGGACGCAGTATTTT.

This clonotype was recorded at least ten times. The CDR3 DNA sequence: TGCAGTGCTAGAGAGGACGCAGGGGGGGGGCCCCAGCATTTT. Translation: CSAREDAGGGPQHF. The chain joins TRBV20-1 to TRBJ1-5, with 7 bases matching TRBD1. Looked up from germline, CDR1 is DFQATT and CDR2 is SNEGSKA (reference sequence). The CDR3 loop spans 14 amino acids. Losses at the gene ends were 0 bases for V and 9 bases for J; bases not matched to a gene: 8.

In its sample, this clonotype was seen many times. J is TRBJ2-5 and V is TRBV28; tentatively, D is TRBD2 (5 bases). Trimming pared 2 bases from V and 4 bases from J, leaving 14 bases between. Germline CDR1 and CDR2: MDHEN and SYDVKM. The CDR3 extends over 15 amino acids. CDR3 region: CASSLGDPRAETQYF. Here the CDR3 DNA reads TGTGCCAGCAGTTTAGGTGACCCGAGGGCAGAGACCCAGTACTTC.

This clonotype was recorded many times. V gene TRBV7-9 combines with J gene TRBJ2-7, with unresolved D. The CDR3 consists of 18 residues. Germline V CDR1 and CDR2: SEHNR, FQNEAQ (reference sequence). Trimming shortened V by 5 bases and J by 3 bases, and 26 bases separated the two germline ends. The CDR3: CASSPAVKGRLSSYEQYF. CDR3 coding DNA: TGTGCCAGCAGCCCGGCCGTTAAAGGACGCTTAAGTAGCTACGAGCAGTACTTC.

This clonotype has just a few counts. The V gene is TRBV5-1, the J gene TRBJ1-1; TRBD1 is a possible D gene (5 bases). V lost 0 bases and J 5 bases, leaving 17 bases between the germline ends. The CDR3 has 16 amino acids. Germline values: CDR1 SGHRS, CDR2 YFSETQ. CDR3 in DNA: TGCGCCAGCAGCTTGGTGACAGTCCCCGGGGGGACTGAAGCTTTCTTT. Encoded protein: CASSLVTVPGGTEAFF.

For this clonotype: The junction departs from germline at one end; a sequencing error may be responsible. The chain is built from TRBV20-1 and TRBJ2-3, with 10 bases aligning to TRBD2. CDR3 length equals 18 residues. Germline V gene sequence: CDR1 DFQATT, CDR2 SNEGSKA (reference sequence). CDR3 DNA: TGCAGTGCTAGAGATGGGGGGGCTAGCGGGAGTATTACAGATACGCGGTATTTT. Its translation: CSARDGGASGSITDTRYF.

The J gene is TRBJ1-5, the V gene TRBV24-1; no definite D call. The germline V gene encodes CDR1 KGHDR and CDR2 SFDVKD. The V end was cut by 0 bases, the J end by 4 bases, with 6 bases between. CDR3 length: 14 residues. The CDR3 DNA is TGTGCCACCAGTGATTTGCTAGGGAATCAGCCCCAGCATTTT. Protein: CATSDLLGNQPQHF.

This clonotype was observed at least ten times. This sequence joins TRBV6-1 and TRBJ1-5; D is unresolved. The length of the CDR3 is 12 residues. The germline V and J ends were trimmed by 9 bases and 0 bases, with 6 bases remaining between them. Germline assignment: CDR1 MNHNS and CDR2 SASEGT. CDR3 nucleotides: TGTGCCAGTGCAAATAGCAATCAGCCCCAGCATTTT. This sequence encodes CASANSNQPQHF.

This clonotype was counted many times. The rearrangement uses TRBV12-3 or TRBV12-4 and TRBJ1-2; D is possibly TRBD1 (6 bases). This CDR3 is 14 amino acids long. V shed 2 bases and J shed 4 bases, with 11 bases lying between them. This chain's CDR3 is CASSLSGRGYGYTF. The DNA for the CDR3 is TGTGCCAGCAGTTTATCGGGCAGGGGCTATGGCTACACCTTC.

In its sample, this clonotype was seen many times. V is TRBV2 and J is TRBJ2-5, with 10 bases aligning to TRBD2. This CDR3 spans 18 amino acids. V lost 1 base and J lost 3; bases outside the gene matches: 11. CDR1 and CDR2 (germline): SNHLY, FYNNEI. Here the CDR3 reads CASSEVGPSSGREETQYF. In DNA, the CDR3 is TGTGCCAGCAGTGAAGTCGGTCCGTCTAGCGGGAGAGAAGAGACCCAGTACTTC.

This clonotype has more than one count but fewer than ten. This rearrangement joins TRBV7-2 to TRBJ2-1, with D unclear. This CDR3 contains 12 residues. The V end was cut by 5 bases, the J end by 6 bases, with 8 bases between. The germline V gene encodes CDR1 SGHTA and CDR2 FQGNSA. The CDR3 DNA reads as TGTGCCAGCAGCCGAGACATCAATGAGCAGTTCTTC. It codes for CASSRDINEQFF.

This clonotype was picked up many times. This rearrangement joins TRBV30 to TRBJ2-1, with 10 bases aligning to TRBD2. Per the germline V gene, CDR1 is GTSNPN and CDR2 is SVGIG (reference sequence). The ends lost 3 bases at V and 6 bases at J; junction bases unmatched: 8. The CDR3 has 15 amino acids. The CDR3 loop is CAWRVLAGTANEQFF. As DNA, the CDR3 is TGTGCCTGGAGGGTACTAGCGGGAACCGCCAATGAGCAGTTCTTC.

Details on this clonotype: Relative to the germline gene, one junction end is altered; a read error may explain this. This chain joins TRBV3-1 and TRBJ2-7; D possibly corresponds to TRBD1 (6 bases). This CDR3 comprises 15 residues. CDR1 is LGHDT and CDR2 is YNNKEL in the germline V gene (reference sequence). The DNA for the CDR3 is TGCGCCAGCAGCCAGGGGCTTACAAGCGGCCACGAGCAGTACTTC. It specifies CASSQGLTSGHEQYF.

The sample holds many counts of this clonotype. This chain links TRBV7-2 with TRBJ2-5; unclear D gene. The CDR3 is 15 residues long. V gave up 1 base and J gave up 5 bases, with 14 bases separating them. Germline values: CDR1 SGHTA, CDR2 FQGNSA. The CDR3 loop is CASSLDPQPRETQYF. The DNA of the CDR3 is TGTGCCAGCAGCTTAGATCCACAGCCGAGGGAGACCCAGTACTTC.

The sample holds many counts of this clonotype. The chain carries TRBV28 and TRBJ1-1; D is unclear. Germline assignment: CDR1 MDHEN and CDR2 SYDVKM. With 2 bases removed from V and 0 bases from J, the gap between germline ends came to 7 bases. This CDR3 region has 14 residues. The CDR3 protein is CASSLISMNTEAFF. The CDR3 region has the DNA TGTGCCAGCAGTTTAATCAGCATGAACACTGAAGCTTTCTTT.

This clonotype was seen many times. As DNA, the CDR3 is TGTGCCAGCAGCCCCCGACAGGGGGAGACCCAGTACTTC. Amino acids: CASSPRQGETQYF. The rearrangement uses TRBV7-9 and TRBJ2-5; TRBD1 matches 8 bases. The germline gives CDR1 SEHNR, CDR2 FQNEAQ (reference sequence). Trimming at V came to 5 bases and at J to 5 bases, leaving 4 bases not matched to a gene. There are 13 residues in the CDR3.

The chain combines TRBV20-1 with TRBJ2-7; 8 positions agree with TRBD1. The V segment lost 6 bases and the J segment 0 bases; nucleotides outside the gene matches: 4. This CDR3 is 13 amino acids long. Germline assignment: CDR1 DFQATT and CDR2 SNEGSKA (reference sequence). In DNA, the CDR3 is TGCAGTGCCATGGACAGGGACTCCTACGAGCAGTACTTC. It yields the protein CSAMDRDSYEQYF.